Listed below are T cell receptor beta chains from one sample, sequenced in a study of post-analysis software for immune sequencing data. TCRdb recomputed calls from the PCR reads with MiXCR, one row per CDR3 protein. The sample has 550,000 to 700,000 distinct CDR3 sequences, about 40% seen once; the top ten hold 1.5% to 2%. Sequenced sample: blood. The receptors stem from a girl aged 5-17 years with multiple sclerosis. Both conserved end residues are part of each CDR3. A D gene is named only where the DNA matches it firmly. Size is omitted from some rows. Given values are once, few, many or a class for expanded clones.

TRBD2,-,TRBV11-2,TRBJ2-3,TGTGCCAGCAGCCCAAGCGGGAGGGCCAAAGATACGCAGTATTTT,CASSPSGRAKDTQYF
TRBD2,-,TRBV5-1,TRBJ2-7,TGCGCCAGCAGCTTGGAGTGGGGGAGGGCCTACGAGCAGTACTTC,CASSLEWGRAYEQYF
TRBD1,-,TRBV6-6,TRBJ2-3,TGTGCCAGCATCAGACAGGGGGTCACAGATGCGCAGTATTTT,CASIRQGVTDAQYF
TRBD2,-,TRBV11-2,TRBJ2-3,TGTGCCGGCAGCTTAGGGCTAGCGGGAGGGCCAAGCACAGATACGCAGTATTTT,CAGSLGLAGGPSTDTQYF
-,few,TRBV6-1,TRBJ1-2,TGTGCCAGCAGAACCGGGATCTCTAACTATGGCTACACCTTC,CASRTGISNYGYTF
-,few,TRBV12-3/TRBV12-4,TRBJ2-3,TGTGCCGGCAGTTTATGGGGGAGAAATACGCAGTATTTT,CAGSLWGRNTQYF
-,-,TRBV5-1,TRBJ2-7,TGCGCCAGCAGCGCCTCGCAAACCTACGAGCAGTACTTC,CASSASQTYEQYF
-,-,TRBV9,TRBJ1-6,TGTGCCAGCAGCGACACAGAGGGGTCACCCCTCCACTTT,CASSDTEGSPLHF
TRBD1,few,TRBV12-3/TRBV12-4,TRBJ1-1,TGTGCCAGCAGCTGGGACAGTGGGAACACTGAAGCTTTCTTT,CASSWDSGNTEAFF
TRBD1,few,TRBV7-9,TRBJ2-7,TGTGCCAGCAGCAAAATGAGGACAGGGCGGGACGAGCAGTACTTC,CASSKMRTGRDEQYF
-,few,TRBV27,TRBJ2-7,TGTGCCAACCAGACACCCGAGCAGTACTTC,CANQTPEQYF
-,-,TRBV6-1,TRBJ1-6,TGTGCCAGCAGGTTGAGATACGATAATTCACCCCTCCACTTT,CASRLRYDNSPLHF
TRBD2,-,TRBV4-2,TRBJ2-7,TGTGCCAGCAGCCAAGATCACCTAGCGGCGAACTCCTACGAGCAGTACTTC,CASSQDHLAANSYEQYF
-,-,TRBV6-6,TRBJ1-4,TGTGCCAGCGGGGGAGAAAAACTGTTTTTT,CASGGEKLFF
TRBD2,-,TRBV12-3/TRBV12-4,TRBJ2-6,TGTGCCAGCACCCCACCCCCAGGGAGGGTCTCTGGGGCCAACGTCCTGACTTTC,CASTPPPGRVSGANVLTF
TRBD2,-,TRBV7-9,TRBJ2-7,TGTGCCAGCAGCCCGACCACGGGACTAGCGATCACCTACGAGCAGTACTTC,CASSPTTGLAITYEQYF
-,-,TRBV12-3/TRBV12-4,TRBJ2-1,TGTGCCAGCAGTTTAGGGCAGGGGTACTACAATGAGCAGTTCTTC,CASSLGQGYYNEQFF
-,few,TRBV20-1,TRBJ2-5,TGCAGTGCCCACCACCAAGAGACCCAGTACTTC,CSAHHQETQYF
TRBD1,-,TRBV7-6,TRBJ2-7,TGTGCCAGCAGCATAAACCGGGACAGGGTATACGAGCAGTACTTC,CASSINRDRVYEQYF
TRBD1,-,TRBV29-1,TRBJ2-7,TGCAGCGTTGCGGACAGGGGGGGAACCTACGAGCAGTACTTC,CSVADRGGTYEQYF
-,-,TRBV5-1,TRBJ1-1,TGCGCCAGCAGCTTATGGGGGAGTATTGAAGCTTTCTTT,CASSLWGSIEAFF
-,-,TRBV6-6,TRBJ1-2,TGTGCCAGCAGTTACGATGGGGCGAGGAATGGCTACACCTTC,CASSYDGARNGYTF
-,-,TRBV7-3,TRBJ1-2,TGTGCCAGCAGCTTACCGAGAGGGAGAGGCTACACCTTC,CASSLPRGRGYTF
TRBD1,few,TRBV10-3,TRBJ1-2,TGTGCCATCAGTGACGGGGACAGGCGCGATGGCTACACCTTC,CAISDGDRRDGYTF
TRBD2,once,TRBV12-3/TRBV12-4,TRBJ2-7,TGTGCCAGCAGACTAGCGGGAGGAAGGGACGAGCAGTACTTC,CASRLAGGRDEQYF
TRBD2,few,TRBV5-6,TRBJ2-7,TGTGCCAGCATAAACAGCGGGGGATCCTACGAGCAGTACTTC,CASINSGGSYEQYF
TRBD2,-,TRBV27,TRBJ2-5,TGTGCCAGCAGTGGCGGGACTAGCGTTTACAATGAGCAGTACTTC,CASSGGTSVYNEQYF
TRBD1,-,TRBV13,TRBJ2-1,TGTGCCAGCAGCGTAGGGGGCGCATACAATGAGCAGTTCTTC,CASSVGGAYNEQFF
-,-,TRBV29-1,TRBJ1-5,TGCAGCGTTGGGCATAATAGCAATCAGCCCCAGCATTTT,CSVGHNSNQPQHF
-,-,TRBV7-9,TRBJ2-5,TGTGCCAGCAGCGCCATGGGGCGGGGTCAAGAGACCCAGTACTTC,CASSAMGRGQETQYF
TRBD1,-,TRBV12-3/TRBV12-4,TRBJ1-1,TGTGCCAGCAGTTTCAGGGCAGGGGGTTTAACTGAAGCTTTCTTT,CASSFRAGGLTEAFF
-,-,TRBV29-1,TRBJ1-1,TGCAGCGCCCCCGGGGGGGGAATCACTGAAGCTTTCTTT,CSAPGGGITEAFF
-,few,TRBV12-3/TRBV12-4,TRBJ2-1,TGTGCCAGCCGAACAAGAAAGGGGTACAATGAGCAGTTCTTC,CASRTRKGYNEQFF
TRBD2,-,TRBV7-3,TRBJ2-1,TGTGCCAGCAGCTTAAGCGGGGGGGCCCACAATGAGCAGTTCTTC,CASSLSGGAHNEQFF
-,-,TRBV20-1,TRBJ1-1,TGCAGTGCCAAAGATGGGGGTTCGGGCACTGAAGCTTTCTTT,CSAKDGGSGTEAFF